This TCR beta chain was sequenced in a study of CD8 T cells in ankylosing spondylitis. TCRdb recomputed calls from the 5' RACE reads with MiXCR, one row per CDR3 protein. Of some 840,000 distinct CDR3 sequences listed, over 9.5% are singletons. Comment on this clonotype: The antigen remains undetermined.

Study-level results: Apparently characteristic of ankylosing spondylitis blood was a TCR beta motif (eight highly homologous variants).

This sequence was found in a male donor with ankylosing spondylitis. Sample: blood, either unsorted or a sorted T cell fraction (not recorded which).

This CDR3 reads CAISESRVGDYEQYF. The DNA for the CDR3 is TGTGCCATCAGTGAGTCCCGGGTCGGGGACTACGAGCAGTACTTC. This chain uses TRBV10-3 with TRBJ2-7, with D possibly matching TRBD2 (5 bases). CDR3 length: 15 residues. Trimming pared 0 bases from V and 3 bases from J, leaving 12 bases between. In germline, CDR1 is ENHRY, CDR2 SYGVKD.